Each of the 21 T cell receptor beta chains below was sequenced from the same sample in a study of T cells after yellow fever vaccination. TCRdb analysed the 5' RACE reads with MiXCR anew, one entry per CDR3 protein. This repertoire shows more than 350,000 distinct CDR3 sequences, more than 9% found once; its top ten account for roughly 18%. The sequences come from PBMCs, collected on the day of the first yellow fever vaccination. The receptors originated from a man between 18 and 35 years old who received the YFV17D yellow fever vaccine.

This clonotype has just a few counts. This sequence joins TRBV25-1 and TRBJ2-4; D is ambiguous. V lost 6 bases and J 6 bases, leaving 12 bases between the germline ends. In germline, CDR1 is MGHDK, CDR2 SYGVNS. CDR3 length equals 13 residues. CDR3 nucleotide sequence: TGTGCCAGCAGCGACCCCGGCATAAACATTCAGTACTTC. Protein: CASSDPGINIQYF.

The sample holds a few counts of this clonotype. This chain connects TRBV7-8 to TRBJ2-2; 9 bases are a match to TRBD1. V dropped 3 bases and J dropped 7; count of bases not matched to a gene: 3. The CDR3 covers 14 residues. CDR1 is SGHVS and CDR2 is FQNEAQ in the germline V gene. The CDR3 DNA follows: TGTGCCAGCAGCTTCACAGGGGGCGACGGGGAGCTGTTTTTT. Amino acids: CASSFTGGDGELFF.

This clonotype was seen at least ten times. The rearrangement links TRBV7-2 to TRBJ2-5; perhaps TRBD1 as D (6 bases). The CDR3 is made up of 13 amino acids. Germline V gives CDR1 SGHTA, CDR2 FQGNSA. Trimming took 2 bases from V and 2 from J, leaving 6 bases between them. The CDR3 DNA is TGTGCCAGCAGCTTAAGGGGGCAAGAGACCCAGTACTTC. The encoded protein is CASSLRGQETQYF.

Written as DNA, the CDR3 is TGCAGTGCTAGGGAGGGACCGGCGAACACTGAAGCTTTCTTT. This encodes CSAREGPANTEAFF. V and J are TRBV20-1 and TRBJ1-1, with a tentative D call TRBD1 (5 bases). The CDR3 covers 14 residues. V lost 3 bases to trimming and J lost 1 base, with 12 bases between them. Germline CDR1 reads DFQATT; CDR2 reads SNEGSKA (reference sequence).

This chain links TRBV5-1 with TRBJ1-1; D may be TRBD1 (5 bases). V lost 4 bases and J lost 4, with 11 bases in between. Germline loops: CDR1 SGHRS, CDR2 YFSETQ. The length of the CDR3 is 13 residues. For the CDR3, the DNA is TGCGCCAGCAGCCAGGGAAGGATCACTGAAGCTTTCTTT. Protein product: CASSQGRITEAFF.

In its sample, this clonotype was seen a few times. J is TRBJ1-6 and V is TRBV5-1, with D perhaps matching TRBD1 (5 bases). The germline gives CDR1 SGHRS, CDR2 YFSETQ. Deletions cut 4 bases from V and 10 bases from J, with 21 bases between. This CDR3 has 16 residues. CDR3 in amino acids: CASSLPGLQSGSPLHF. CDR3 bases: TGCGCCAGCAGCCTGCCGGGACTCCAATCGGGGTCACCCCTCCACTTT.

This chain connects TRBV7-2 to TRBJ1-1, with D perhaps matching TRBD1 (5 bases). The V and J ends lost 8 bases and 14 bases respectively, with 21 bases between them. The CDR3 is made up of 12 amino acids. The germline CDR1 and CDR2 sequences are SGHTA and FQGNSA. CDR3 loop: CASRAQVGEGFF. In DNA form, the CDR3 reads TGTGCCAGCCGCGCCCAAGTGGGAGAGGGGTTCTTT.

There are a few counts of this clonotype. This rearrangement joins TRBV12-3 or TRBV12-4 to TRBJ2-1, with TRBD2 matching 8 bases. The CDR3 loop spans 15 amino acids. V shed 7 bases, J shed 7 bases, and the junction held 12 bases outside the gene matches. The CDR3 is CASTLGSGVSNEQFF. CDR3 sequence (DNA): TGTGCCAGCACCCTGGGTAGCGGGGTATCGAATGAGCAGTTCTTC.

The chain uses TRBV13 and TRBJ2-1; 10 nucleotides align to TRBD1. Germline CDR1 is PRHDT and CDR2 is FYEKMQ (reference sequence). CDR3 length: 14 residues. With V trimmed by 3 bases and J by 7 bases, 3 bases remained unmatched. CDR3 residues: CASSLRTGGNEQFF. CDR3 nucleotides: TGTGCCAGCAGCTTGAGGACAGGGGGTAATGAGCAGTTCTTC.

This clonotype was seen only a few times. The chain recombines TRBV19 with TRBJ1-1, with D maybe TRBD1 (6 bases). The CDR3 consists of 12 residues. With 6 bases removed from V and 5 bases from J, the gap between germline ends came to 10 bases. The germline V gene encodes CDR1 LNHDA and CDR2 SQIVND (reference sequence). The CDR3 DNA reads TGTGCCAGTAGCACGACAGGAACTGAAGCTTTCTTT. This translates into CASSTTGTEAFF.

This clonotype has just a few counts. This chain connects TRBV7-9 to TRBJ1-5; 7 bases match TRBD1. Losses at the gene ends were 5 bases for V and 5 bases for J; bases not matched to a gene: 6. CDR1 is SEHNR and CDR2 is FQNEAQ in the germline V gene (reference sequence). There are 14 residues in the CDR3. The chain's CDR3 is CASSLSGTDQPQHF. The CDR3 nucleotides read TGTGCCAGCAGCCTTAGCGGGACAGATCAGCCCCAGCATTTT.

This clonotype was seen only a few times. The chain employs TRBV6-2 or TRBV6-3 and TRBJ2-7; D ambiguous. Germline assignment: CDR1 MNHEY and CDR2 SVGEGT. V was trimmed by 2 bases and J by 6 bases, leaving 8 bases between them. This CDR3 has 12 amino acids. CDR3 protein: CASSYPGGEQYV. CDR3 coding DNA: TGTGCCAGCAGTTACCCGGGTGGCGAGCAGTACGTC.

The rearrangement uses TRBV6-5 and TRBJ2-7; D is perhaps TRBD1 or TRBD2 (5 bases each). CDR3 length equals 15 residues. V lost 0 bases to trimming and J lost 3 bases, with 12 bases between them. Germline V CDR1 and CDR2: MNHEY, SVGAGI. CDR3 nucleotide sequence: TGTGCCAGCAGTTACTCGGTCGGGGCTTTCTACGAGCAGTACTTC. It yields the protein CASSYSVGAFYEQYF.

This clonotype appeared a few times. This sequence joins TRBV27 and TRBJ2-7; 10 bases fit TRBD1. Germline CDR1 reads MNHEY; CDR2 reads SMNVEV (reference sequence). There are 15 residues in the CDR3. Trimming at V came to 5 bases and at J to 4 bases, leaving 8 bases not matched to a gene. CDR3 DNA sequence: TGTGCCAGCAGTCTCCGACAGGGGGCTACGTACGAGCAGTACTTC. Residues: CASSLRQGATYEQYF.

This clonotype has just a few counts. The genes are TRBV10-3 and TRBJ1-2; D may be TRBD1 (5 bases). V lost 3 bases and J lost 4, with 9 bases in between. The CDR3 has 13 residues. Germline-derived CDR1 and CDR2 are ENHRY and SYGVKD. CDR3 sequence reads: CAISEGAGYGYTF. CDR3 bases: TGTGCCATCAGTGAAGGGGCTGGCTATGGCTACACCTTC.

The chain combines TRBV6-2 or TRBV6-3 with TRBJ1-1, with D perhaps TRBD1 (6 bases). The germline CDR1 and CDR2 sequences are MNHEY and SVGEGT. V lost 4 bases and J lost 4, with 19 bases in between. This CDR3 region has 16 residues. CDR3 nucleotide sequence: TGTGCCAGCAGTTCGATTATCCGCGGGGGCAGCACTGAAGCTTTCTTT. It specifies CASSSIIRGGSTEAFF.

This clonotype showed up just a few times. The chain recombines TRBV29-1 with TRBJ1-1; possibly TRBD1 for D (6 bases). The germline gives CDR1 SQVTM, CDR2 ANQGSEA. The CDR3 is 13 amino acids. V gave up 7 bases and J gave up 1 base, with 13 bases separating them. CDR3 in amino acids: CSGLGTPNTEAFF. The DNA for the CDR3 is TGCAGCGGATTAGGGACACCGAACACTGAAGCTTTCTTT.

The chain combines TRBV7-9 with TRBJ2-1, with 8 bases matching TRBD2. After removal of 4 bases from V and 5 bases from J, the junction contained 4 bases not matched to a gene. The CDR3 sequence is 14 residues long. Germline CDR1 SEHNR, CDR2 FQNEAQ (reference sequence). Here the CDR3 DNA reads TGTGCCAGCAGCTATTATAGCGGGGACAATGAGCAGTTCTTC. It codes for CASSYYSGDNEQFF.

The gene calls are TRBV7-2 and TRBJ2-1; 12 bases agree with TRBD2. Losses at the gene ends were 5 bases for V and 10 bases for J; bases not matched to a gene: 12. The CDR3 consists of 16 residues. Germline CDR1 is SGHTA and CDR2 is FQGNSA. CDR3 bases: TGTGCCAGCAGCCCACGCCTCCTAGCGGGGGGGGGAGAGCAGTTCTTC. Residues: CASSPRLLAGGGEQFF.

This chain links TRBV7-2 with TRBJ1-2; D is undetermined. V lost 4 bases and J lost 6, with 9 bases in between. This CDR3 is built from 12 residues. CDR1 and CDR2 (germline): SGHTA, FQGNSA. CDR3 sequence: CASSSLPNGYTF. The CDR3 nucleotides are TGTGCCAGCAGCTCCCTCCCTAATGGCTACACCTTC.

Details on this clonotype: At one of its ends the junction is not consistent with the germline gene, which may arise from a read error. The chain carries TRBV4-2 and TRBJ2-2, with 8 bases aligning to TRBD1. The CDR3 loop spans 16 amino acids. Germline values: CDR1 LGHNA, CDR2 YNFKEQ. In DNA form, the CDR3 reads TGTGCCAGCATCCAAGACGGCAGGGGGCGCCTCGGGGAGCTGTTTTTT. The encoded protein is CASIQDGRGRLGELFF.